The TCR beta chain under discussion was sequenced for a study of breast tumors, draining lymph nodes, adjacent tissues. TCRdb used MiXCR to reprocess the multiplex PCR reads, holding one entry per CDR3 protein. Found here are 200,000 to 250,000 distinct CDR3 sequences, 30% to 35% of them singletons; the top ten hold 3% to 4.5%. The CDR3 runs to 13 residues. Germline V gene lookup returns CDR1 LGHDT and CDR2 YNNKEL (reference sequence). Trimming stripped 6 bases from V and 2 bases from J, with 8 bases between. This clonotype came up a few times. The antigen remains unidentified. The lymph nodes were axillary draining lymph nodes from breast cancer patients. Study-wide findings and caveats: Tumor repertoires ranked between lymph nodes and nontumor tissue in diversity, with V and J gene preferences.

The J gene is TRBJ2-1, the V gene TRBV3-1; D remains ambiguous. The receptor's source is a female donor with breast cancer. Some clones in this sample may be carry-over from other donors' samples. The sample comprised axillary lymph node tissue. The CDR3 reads CASSLRPYNEQFF. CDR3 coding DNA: TGTGCCAGCAGTCTCCGCCCCTACAATGAGCAGTTCTTC.